This TCR beta chain is from a study of OX40 agonist ivuxolimab in advanced cancers. Germline-derived CDR1 and CDR2 are SGHDT and YYEEEE. The CDR3 contains 15 residues. Trimming took 0 bases from V and 7 from J, leaving 14 bases between them. Only in-frame clones appear in the TCRdb table, and some are missing; sequencing was by immunoSEQ multiplex PCR. The sample yields about 82,000 clones, just under 90% seen once. The sampling schedule covered blood at baseline, cycle 4 day 1, and cycle 7 day 1. This TCR came from an adult with an advanced solid tumor such as melanoma, head and neck, liver or kidney cancer. The chain joins TRBV5-6 to TRBJ1-5, with D possibly TRBD1 on 6 matching bases. The sequenced sample was CD4+ or CD8+ T cells sorted from blood, obtained in a trial of the OX40 agonist ivuxolimab. The DNA of the CDR3 is TGTGCCAGCAGCTTGGGTCCGGGGGCCAGGCAGCCCCAGCATTTT. Its protein product is CASSLGPGARQPQHF.